This record looks at one T cell receptor beta chain sequence and its context. The sample belongs to a study of control samples from healthy donors and cancer patients. The assay was immunoSEQ multiplex PCR, and TCRdb's table has in-frame clones only and misses some. The sample contains 95,000 to 100,000 clones, roughly four fifths of which appear only once. This CDR3 contains 14 residues. The ends lost 5 bases at V and 4 bases at J; junction bases unmatched: 4. The germline gives CDR1 MNHEY, CDR2 SMNVEV (reference sequence). Input material: blood. The V and J genes are TRBV27 and TRBJ2-1; TRBD1 matches 8 bases. The source is a man in his sixties in good health. DNA of the CDR3: TGTGCCAGCAGTATGACAGGGGTGTACAATGAGCAGTTCTTC. Its protein product is CASSMTGVYNEQFF.